The T cell receptor (beta chain) under discussion was sequenced for a study of T cell responses to AZD1222 COVID-19 vaccine. The CDR3 extends over 15 amino acids. After removal of 6 bases from V and 0 bases from J, the junction contained 5 bases not matched to a gene. Germline CDR1 reads MDHEN; CDR2 reads SYDVKM. Profiled with immunoSEQ multiplex PCR; TCRdb holds only in-frame clones, not every one. The repertoire includes roughly 270,000 clones, approximately 94% of them detected once, and 0.55% sits in the top ten. The sequence derives from an adult who received the AZD1222 COVID-19 vaccine. Sequenced material: peripheral blood, taken 28 days after the second AZD1222 dose. This chain connects TRBV28 to TRBJ2-7; 10 positions match TRBD2. CDR3 sequence: CASSYSGGTSYEQYF. CDR3 DNA: TGTGCCAGCAGCTATAGCGGGGGGACCTCCTACGAGCAGTACTTC.